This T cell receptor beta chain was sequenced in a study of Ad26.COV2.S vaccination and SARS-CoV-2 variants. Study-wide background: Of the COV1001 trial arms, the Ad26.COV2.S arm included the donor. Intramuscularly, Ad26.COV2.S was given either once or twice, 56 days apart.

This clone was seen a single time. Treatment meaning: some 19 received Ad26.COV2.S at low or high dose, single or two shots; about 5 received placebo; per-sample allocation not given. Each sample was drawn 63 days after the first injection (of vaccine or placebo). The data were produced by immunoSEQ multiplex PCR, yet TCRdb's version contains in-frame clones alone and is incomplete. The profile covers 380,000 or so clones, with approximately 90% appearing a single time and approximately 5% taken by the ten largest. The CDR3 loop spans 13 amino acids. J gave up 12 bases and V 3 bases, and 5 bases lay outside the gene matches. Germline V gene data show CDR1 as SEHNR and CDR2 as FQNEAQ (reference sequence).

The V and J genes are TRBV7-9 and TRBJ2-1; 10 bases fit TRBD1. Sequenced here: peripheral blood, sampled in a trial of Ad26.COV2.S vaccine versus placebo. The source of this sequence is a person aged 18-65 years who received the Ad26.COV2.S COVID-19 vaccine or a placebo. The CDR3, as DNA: TGTGCCAGCAGCTTTGAGGGGGACAGGGGGCAGTTCTTC. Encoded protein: CASSFEGDRGQFF.